This paragraph covers one T cell receptor beta chain sequence. This clone's antigen is unknown. Base qualities are not recorded, but no much larger clone differs from it by a single base. These data originate in a study of blood T cell repertoires in COVID-19 (dated by TCRdb to the early 2020s). As for the study more broadly: Samples covering the acute and convalescent phases of COVID-19 were provided by collaborators in the United States, Italy and Spain. The prospective study material was composed of cDNA or gDNA derived from T cells, B-cell-depleted T cells, or PBMCs. The dataset comprised deeply sampled blood TCRbeta repertoires from subjects exposed to, actively infected with, or recovered from COVID-19. The repertoires were released in a freely available public database meant as a resource for research on the immune response to SARS-CoV-2. Samples were obtained from the ongoing ImmuneRACE study (first 160 participants) and from over 1,000 subjects provided by 6 global collaborators. Nearly every sample came with metadata listing a de-identified subject ID, COVID-19 status, age in years and sex. HLA class I and class II types, where available, came from metadata supplied by the sample provider rather than from assay-based typing.

The germline V gene (reference sequence) sets CDR1 to LNHDA and CDR2 to SQIVND. The CDR3 holds 17 amino acids from the cysteine to the phenylalanine. This entry keeps only the CDR3 DNA: 51 bases, framed from base 1. The germline V and J ends show losses of 4 bases and 2 bases respectively, and no gene match explains 10 bases of the junction. Collaborating institutions collected whole blood in K2EDTA tubes following their own protocols. Collaborator samples were shipped for TCRbeta analysis as frozen whole blood, isolated PBMCs, or DNA extracted from either sample type. TCRbeta CDR3 regions were amplified from genomic DNA by means of the immunoSEQ Assay, a bias-controlled multiplex PCR. Per the source publication's procedure: The number of nucleated cells in each sample was estimated by amplification of reference gene primers within the assay. To quantify the absolute abundance of each unique TCRbeta CDR3 rearrangement, sequence reads were collapsed and filtered. For each sample, productive Simpson clonality was calculated by taking the square root of Simpson's diversity index across productive rearrangements. TCRdb retrieved this table from immuneACCESS and kept in-frame rearrangements only. Not all clones are present; in checked studies, unresolved V genes account for under half, and no reason is known for the remainder. V and J calls plus clone size are reproduced from that table; the DNA served to infer D and trimming. This sample lists 55,000 to 95,000 clones; 81% were detected once. The ten largest clones take up about 20% of the sample.

What the study reported, not specific to this receptor: How much clinical and demographic metadata was included differed by source and by participant, and the metadata was provided uncurated.

Here the chain combines TRBV19 and TRBJ1-5, with 8 bases aligning to TRBD1. This TCR was recovered from a woman in her 70s with acute or convalescent COVID-19. Input material: peripheral blood. In nucleotide form, the sequence is TGTGCCAGTAGTAAAACGACAGGGGTGGGTGGCAATCAGCCCCAGCATTTT. This is translated as CASSKTTGVGGNQPQHF.